Below, one T cell receptor (beta chain) is given with its context. Its antigen is not identified. Measured with immunoSEQ multiplex PCR; TCRdb has only the in-frame clones, and not every one. Here the sample spans 6,500 to 9,500 clones, around 85% being singletons. This specimen comes from a study of cytotoxic CD8 clonotypes in ibrutinib-treated CLL. Broader study findings: Patients showed higher baseline clonality than age-matched healthy donors, and it tracked circulating CD8+ T-cell counts.

The source material was PBMCs, sampled before ibrutinib treatment. This sequence was found in a human donor with chronic lymphocytic leukemia.

CDR3 sequence: CASSEQTSSPASAYEQYF. CDR3 DNA sequence: TGTGCCAGCAGTGAGCAAACTAGCTCCCCGGCCTCTGCCTACGAGCAGTACTTC. This chain links TRBV2 with TRBJ2-7, with D possibly being TRBD2 (6 bases). V was cut by 3 bases and J by 2 bases, with 23 bases left in between. Germline V gene data show CDR1 as SNHLY and CDR2 as FYNNEI. This CDR3 has 18 residues. Full variable domain (rest looked up from reference TRBV2 and TRBJ2-7): EPEVTQTPSHQVTQMGQEVILRCVPISNHLYFYWYRQILGQKVEFLVSFYNNEISEKSEIFDDQFSVERPDGSNFTLKIRSTKLEDSAMYFCASSEQTSSPASAYEQYFGPGTRLTVT.